The clone carrying this T cell receptor beta chain is a singleton in its sample. These data belong to a study of OX40 agonist ivuxolimab in advanced cancers. Sequenced by immunoSEQ multiplex PCR; TCRdb stores in-frame clones only, minus some. The sample carries tens of thousands of clones, 80% to 90% recorded once. The CDR3 totals 17 residues. Germline CDR1 and CDR2: MDHEN and SYDVKM. Trimming took 1 base from V and 4 from J; bases not matched to a gene: 10. Sequences were derived from CD4+ or CD8+ T cells sorted from blood, sampled in a trial of the OX40 agonist ivuxolimab. J is TRBJ2-3 and V is TRBV28, with 8 bases aligning to TRBD2. The source of this sequence is an adult with an advanced solid tumor such as melanoma, head and neck, liver or kidney cancer. In DNA, the CDR3 is TGTGCCAGCAGTTTATCCACAGCGGGGGAGACGGCAGATACGCAGTATTTT. Translating gives CASSLSTAGETADTQYF.